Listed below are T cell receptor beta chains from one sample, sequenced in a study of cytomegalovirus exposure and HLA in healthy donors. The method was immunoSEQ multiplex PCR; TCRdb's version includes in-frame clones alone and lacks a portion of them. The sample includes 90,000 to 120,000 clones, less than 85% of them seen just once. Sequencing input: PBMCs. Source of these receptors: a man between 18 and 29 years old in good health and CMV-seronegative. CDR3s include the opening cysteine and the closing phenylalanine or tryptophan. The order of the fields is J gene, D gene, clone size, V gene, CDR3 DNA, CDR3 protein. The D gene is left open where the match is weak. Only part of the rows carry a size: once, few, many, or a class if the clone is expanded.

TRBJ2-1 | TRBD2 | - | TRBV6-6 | TGTGCCAGCAGCCTACTAGCGGGGGGGCCAGGGGAGCAGTTCTTC | CASSLLAGGPGEQFF
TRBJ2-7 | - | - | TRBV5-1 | TGCGCCAGCAGCTTAGGGGTGCAAAGCCACGAGCAGTACTTC | CASSLGVQSHEQYF
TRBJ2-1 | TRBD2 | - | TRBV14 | TGTGCCAGCAGCCCTTCGGGTAGCGGGGGGTACTACAATGAGCAGTTCTTC | CASSPSGSGGYYNEQFF
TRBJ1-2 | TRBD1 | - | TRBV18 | TGTGCCAGCTCACCACCGGTTGGTACAGGGGGCGATGGCTACACCTTC | CASSPPVGTGGDGYTF
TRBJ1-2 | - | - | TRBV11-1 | TGTGCCAGCAGCTTAGCACGAGGGGGAGACTATGGCTACACCTTC | CASSLARGGDYGYTF
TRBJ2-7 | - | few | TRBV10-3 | TGTGCCATCAGTGAGACAGTTGAGGACAACGAGCAGTACTTC | CAISETVEDNEQYF
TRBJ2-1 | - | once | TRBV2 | TGTGCCAGCAGGGAACTGGCGGCGGGGTACAATGAGCAGTTCTTC | CASRELAAGYNEQFF
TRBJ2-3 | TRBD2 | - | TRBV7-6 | TGTGCCAGCAGCTTAGGGGTGGGGGGGAACACAGATACGCAGTATTTT | CASSLGVGGNTDTQYF
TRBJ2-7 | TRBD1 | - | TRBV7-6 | TGTGCCAGCAGCTTACAAAATCACCTGGACAGGGCCTACGAGCAGTACTTC | CASSLQNHLDRAYEQYF
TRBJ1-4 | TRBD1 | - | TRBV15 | TGTGCCACCAGCAGGGACGGGACAGCCGATGAAAAACTGTTTTTT | CATSRDGTADEKLFF
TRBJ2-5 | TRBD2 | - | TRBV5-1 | TGCGCCAGCAGCTTAAAACTAGCGGGGGGCGGTGAGACCCAGTACTTC | CASSLKLAGGGETQYF
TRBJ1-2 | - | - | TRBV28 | TGTGCCAGCAGTTTGGTGGTGGGGGGGGATGGCTACACCTTC | CASSLVVGGDGYTF
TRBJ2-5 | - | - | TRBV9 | TGTGCCAGCAGCGTAGGCACTTCAACCCAAGAGACCCAGTACTTC | CASSVGTSTQETQYF
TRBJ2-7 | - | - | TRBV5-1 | TGCGCCAGCAGCTTGGAATCAGGGTCCGGCGAGCAGTACTTC | CASSLESGSGEQYF
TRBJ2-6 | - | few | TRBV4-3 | TGCGCCAGCAGCCAAGATATCCAGGGGTCTCCTGGGGCCAACGTCCTGACTTTC | CASSQDIQGSPGANVLTF
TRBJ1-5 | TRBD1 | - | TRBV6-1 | TGTGCCAGCAGTGAAAGTAGGACAGGGGCGCCAAATCAGCCCCAGCATTTT | CASSESRTGAPNQPQHF
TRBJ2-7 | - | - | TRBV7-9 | TGTTCCAGCAGCTTTAGTGGTTACGAGCAGTACTTC | CSSSFSGYEQYF
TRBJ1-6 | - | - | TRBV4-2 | TGTGCCAGCAGCCAAGACACAGTGGGGGGGGATTCACCCCTCCACTTT | CASSQDTVGGDSPLHF
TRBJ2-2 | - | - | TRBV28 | TGTGCCAGCAGACCGTGGGGGCCCGGGGAGCTGTTTTTT | CASRPWGPGELFF
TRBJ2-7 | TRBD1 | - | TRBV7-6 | TGTGCCAGCAGTTTGGACAGGGGGAATTACGAGCAGTACTTC | CASSLDRGNYEQYF
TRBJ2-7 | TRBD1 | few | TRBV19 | TGTGCCAGTAGTATACAAGGACAGGGGGCGCATGAGCAGTACTTC | CASSIQGQGAHEQYF
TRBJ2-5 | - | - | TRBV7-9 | TGTGCCAGCAGCTTAGATGTGGGGCTCCAAGAGACCCAGTACTTC | CASSLDVGLQETQYF
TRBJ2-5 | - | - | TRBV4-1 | TGCGCCAGCAGCCAGTTAGAGTCGGAGACCCAGTACTTC | CASSQLESETQYF
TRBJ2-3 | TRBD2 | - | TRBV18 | TGTGCCAGCTCACCACTGGCGGGGGGGAACACAGATACGCAGTATTTT | CASSPLAGGNTDTQYF
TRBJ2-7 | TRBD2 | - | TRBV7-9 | TGTTCCAGCAGCTTCTCCTCGGCGACTAGCGACTACGAGCAGTACTTC | CSSSFSSATSDYEQYF
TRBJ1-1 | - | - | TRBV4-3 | TGCGCCAGCAGCCAAGACTGGCGGGGGTTCACTGAAGCTTTCTTT | CASSQDWRGFTEAFF
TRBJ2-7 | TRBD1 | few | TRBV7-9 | TGTGCCAGCAGCTTAGTATGGTCAGGGGGCTCCTACGAGCAGTACTTC | CASSLVWSGGSYEQYF
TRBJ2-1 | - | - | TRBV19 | TGTGCCAGTACGAGGCGTTCGGGGCAGGGGTGGTCGGGTGAGCAGTTCTTC | CASTRRSGQGWSGEQFF
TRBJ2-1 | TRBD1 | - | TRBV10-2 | TGCGCCAGCAGGGGGGGGGACAGGGGAGGGAATGAGCAGTTCTTC | CASRGGDRGGNEQFF
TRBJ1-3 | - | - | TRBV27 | TGTGCCAGCAGTTTAAGGACACCTTACTCTGGAAACACCATATATTTT | CASSLRTPYSGNTIYF
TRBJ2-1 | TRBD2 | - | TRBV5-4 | TGTGCCAGCAGCTTGGGGGCACTAGCGGGGGATGCTGAGCAGTTCTTC | CASSLGALAGDAEQFF
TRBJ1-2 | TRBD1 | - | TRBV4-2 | TGTGCCAGCAGCCAAGCTACAGGGGATGGCTACACCTTC | CASSQATGDGYTF
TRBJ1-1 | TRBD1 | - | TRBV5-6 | TGTGCCAGCAGCCGTCCGACAGGGGGTGAAGCTTTCTTT | CASSRPTGGEAFF
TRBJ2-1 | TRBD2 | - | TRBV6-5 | TGTGCCAGCAGTCGCGGGGGGGCAAAGTACGAGCAGTTCTTC | CASSRGGAKYEQFF
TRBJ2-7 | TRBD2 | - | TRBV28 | TGTGCCAGCAGTTTAATGGGACTAGCGGGATACGAGCAGTACTTC | CASSLMGLAGYEQYF
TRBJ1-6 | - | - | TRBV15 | TGTGCCACCAGCAGAGTGCTGGGGGCGGTAGGTCCACCCCTCCACTTT | CATSRVLGAVGPPLHF
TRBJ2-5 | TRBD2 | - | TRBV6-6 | TGTGCCAGCAGTTACTCCGGGGGGGAGACCCAGTACTTC | CASSYSGGETQYF
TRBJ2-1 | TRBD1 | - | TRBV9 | TGTGCCAGCAGCGTAGAGGAAGGGGGGACAGGGGGCCAAAGATCCTACAATGAGCAGTTCTTC | CASSVEEGGTGGQRSYNEQFF
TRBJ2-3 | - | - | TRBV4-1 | TGCGCCAGCAGCCAAGATCGAGCAGCCAGGGATACGCAGTATTTT | CASSQDRAARDTQYF
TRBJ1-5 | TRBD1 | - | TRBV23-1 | TGCGCCAGCAGTCGAAACCGGGACAGGGTTGGAGGGGATCAGCCCCAGCATTTT | CASSRNRDRVGGDQPQHF
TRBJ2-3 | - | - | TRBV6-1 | TGTGCCAGCAGTGAAAGAGCAGATACGCAGTATTTT | CASSERADTQYF
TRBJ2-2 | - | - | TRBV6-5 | TGTGCCAGCAGGCCTTCGTGGGGGGACACCGGGGAGCTGTTTTTT | CASRPSWGDTGELFF
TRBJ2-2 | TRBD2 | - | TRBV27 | TGTGCCAGCAGTTTAAGTGGCGGGGGACCCGGGGAGCTGTTTTTT | CASSLSGGGPGELFF
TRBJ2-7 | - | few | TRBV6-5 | TGTGCCAGCAGGCGCACGAGCTCCTACGAGCAGTACTTC | CASRRTSSYEQYF
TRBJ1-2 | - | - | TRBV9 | TGTGCCAGCAGCGAGAGACAAACCTCTTCCCGAGAGGGCTACACCTTC | CASSERQTSSREGYTF
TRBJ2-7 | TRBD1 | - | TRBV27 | TGTGCCATTGGACAGGGGAACGAGCAGTACTTC | CAIGQGNEQYF
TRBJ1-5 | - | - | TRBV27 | TGTGCCAGCAGTTTATCTGGGGGGAATAGCAATCAGCCCCAGCATTTT | CASSLSGGNSNQPQHF
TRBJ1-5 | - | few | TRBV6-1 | TGTGCCAGTCGACAGCTTAGCAATCAGCCCCAGCATTTT | CASRQLSNQPQHF
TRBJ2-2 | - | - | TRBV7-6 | TGTGCCAGCAGCTTAAACAGGAACACCGGGGAGCTGTTTTTT | CASSLNRNTGELFF
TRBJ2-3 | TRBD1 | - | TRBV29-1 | TGCAGCGTTGGGGGAGACAGGGGCACAGATACGCAGTATTTT | CSVGGDRGTDTQYF
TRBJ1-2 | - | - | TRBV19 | TGTGCCAGTAGTATAAGTTTTGGGGGCACCTATGGCTACACCTTC | CASSISFGGTYGYTF
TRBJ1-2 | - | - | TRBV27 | TGTGCCAGCACCCCCAGGAAGGTTGGGGGCTACACCTTC | CASTPRKVGGYTF
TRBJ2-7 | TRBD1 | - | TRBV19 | TGTGCCAGTAGTAGCCGGGACAGGGGCTACGAGCAGTACTTC | CASSSRDRGYEQYF